These 18 T cell receptor beta chains share one sample of origin, sequenced in a study of read filtering for tumor transcriptome and immune sequencing. Molecular barcoded adaptors covering alpha/delta and beta/gamma chains were used on about 0.4 ug RNA. MiXCR was run by TCRdb on the reads, yielding one entry per CDR3 protein. The sample records fewer than 150,000 distinct CDR3 sequences, over 10% being singletons. The sequenced material came from a population of CD138-negative cells sorted from bone marrow. These TCRs come from a donor over 35 with multiple myeloma.

As to this clonotype: This may be a read error: a much more frequent sequence differs by one nucleotide. This chain joins TRBV5-1 and TRBJ2-7; the D gene is possibly TRBD2 (5 bases). The CDR3 extends over 15 amino acids. Germline loops: CDR1 SGHRS, CDR2 YFSETQ. CDR3 nucleotides: TGCGCCAGCAGCTTGGCGGTCGGGATAACCTACGAGCGGTACTTC. Its protein product is CASSLAVGITYERYF.

This clonotype was recorded a few times. V and J are TRBV4-1 and TRBJ1-2, with 10 bases identical to TRBD1. The CDR3 consists of 15 residues. Trimming at V came to 4 bases and at J to 6 bases, leaving 8 bases not matched to a gene. Germline V gene lookup returns CDR1 MGHRA and CDR2 YSYEKL. This CDR3 reads CASSLGQGESHGYTF. CDR3 nucleotide sequence: TGCGCCAGCAGCCTCGGACAGGGGGAGAGTCATGGCTACACCTTC.

This clonotype was counted between two and nine times. This may be a read error: a much more frequent sequence differs by one nucleotide. The chain joins TRBV29-1 to TRBJ2-3; possibly TRBD1 or TRBD2 for D (6 bases each). Germline CDR1 reads SQVTM; CDR2 reads ANQGSEA. The CDR3 runs to 14 residues. V lost 6 bases and J lost 10, with 23 bases in between. DNA of the CDR3: TGCAGCGTCGCGGGACGGGGGCCCCGGTTTCCGCAGTATTTT. Translation: CSVAGRGPRFPQYF.

This clonotype was picked up a small number of times. V and J are TRBV7-9 and TRBJ2-2, with 7 bases lining up with TRBD1. After removal of 9 bases from V and 0 bases from J, the junction contained 4 bases not matched to a gene. The CDR3 is made up of 14 amino acids. Per the germline V gene, CDR1 is SEHNR and CDR2 is FQNEAQ (reference sequence). The CDR3 nucleotides read TGTGCCAGTGTCGGGACAGCGAACACCGGGGAGCTGTTTTTT. Its protein product is CASVGTANTGELFF.

This clonotype was seen ten or more times. The chain couples TRBV3-1 to TRBJ2-1; 14 nucleotides align to TRBD2. The V gene's germline CDR1 is LGHDT and CDR2 YNNKEL (reference sequence). CDR3 length: 17 residues. V was pared by 4 bases and J by 4 bases, with 6 bases of the junction left unmatched. As DNA, the CDR3 is TGTGCCAGCAGCCGTCGACTAGCGGGAGGGGCATACAATGAGCAGTTCTTC. This translates into CASSRRLAGGAYNEQFF.

This clonotype was counted ten times or more. This chain uses TRBV5-6 with TRBJ2-1; TRBD2 might be the D (6 bases). This CDR3 has 15 amino acids. Germline CDR1 SGHDT, CDR2 YYEEEE. V was trimmed by 3 bases and J by 7 bases, leaving 17 bases between them. CDR3 sequence (DNA): TGTGCCAGCAGCTGGTGGGAGGCCCGAAGAAATGAGCAGTTCTTC. Translated, it gives CASSWWEARRNEQFF.

The CDR3 region is CAISESNGETQYF. Here the CDR3 DNA reads TGTGCCATCAGTGAGTCCAATGGGGAGACCCAGTACTTC. The rearrangement uses TRBV10-3 and TRBJ2-5, with D hard to call. Trimming shortened V by 0 bases and J by 5 bases, and 7 bases separated the two germline ends. The germline V gene encodes CDR1 ENHRY and CDR2 SYGVKD. There are 13 residues in the CDR3.

This clonotype appeared many times. The V gene is TRBV7-2, the J gene TRBJ1-5, with TRBD1 matching over 7 bases. The CDR3 loop spans 14 amino acids. The V and J ends lost 5 bases and 5 bases, in that order; junction bases with no gene match: 6. Germline CDR1 and CDR2: SGHTA and FQGNSA. CDR3 sequence (DNA): TGTGCCAGCAGCCCTCAACAGGGGTATCAGCCCCAGCATTTT. Amino acid sequence: CASSPQQGYQPQHF.

As to this clonotype: This may be a read error, as it is one base from a much larger clone. The rearrangement links TRBV20-1 to TRBJ1-1; D not certain. Germline V gives CDR1 DFQATT, CDR2 SNEGSKA (reference sequence). The CDR3 is made up of 12 amino acids. CDR3 sequence (DNA): TGCAGTGCTGCAAGAGTGAACACTGAAGCTTCCTTT. It codes for CSAARVNTEASF.

This chain uses TRBV6-5 with TRBJ1-3; D is unclear. In germline, CDR1 is MNHEY, CDR2 SVGAGI. The V and J ends lost 8 bases and 3 bases respectively, with 8 bases between them. This CDR3 is 12 amino acids long. CDR3 sequence: CASGRGGNTIYF. The CDR3 nucleotides read TGTGCCAGCGGACGAGGTGGAAACACCATATATTTT.

Ten or more counts support this clonotype. The chain employs TRBV29-1 and TRBJ2-7; 8 nucleotides align to TRBD2. Germline-derived CDR1 and CDR2 are SQVTM and ANQGSEA. The CDR3 spans 12 residues. V lost 4 bases to trimming and J lost 5 bases; unmatched junction nucleotides: 4. CDR3 bases: TGCAGCGTTGGACGGGAGGGCAACGAGCAGTACTTC. It is translated as CSVGREGNEQYF.

This clonotype was picked up many times. V usage is TRBV4-1 and J usage is TRBJ2-1; the D gene is possibly TRBD2 (5 bases). This CDR3 has 17 amino acids. Trimming left V 0 bases short and J 5 bases short, with 17 bases between. Germline V CDR1 and CDR2: MGHRA, YSYEKL. The CDR3, as DNA: TGCGCCAGCAGCCAAGATTTAGGAGGAAATTCGGACAATGAGCAGTTCTTC. Its translation is CASSQDLGGNSDNEQFF.

This clonotype has only a few counts. Being one base from a much bigger clone, this may be a read error. The chain combines TRBV20-1 with TRBJ2-7, with a weak D call TRBD2 (6 bases). The CDR3 covers 13 residues. The V gene lost 5 bases and the J gene lost 3 bases, with 14 bases spanning the gap. Germline assignment: CDR1 DFQATT and CDR2 SNEGSKA (reference sequence). The chain's CDR3 is CSAQRVINYEQYF. The CDR3 coding sequence is TGCAGTGCTCAGCGGGTGATAAACTACGAGCAGTACTTC.

The V gene is TRBV3-1, the J gene TRBJ1-3; D is unresolved. The CDR3 is made up of 13 amino acids. The germline V gene has CDR1 LGHDT and CDR2 YNNKEL (reference sequence). V was pared by 1 base and J by 3 bases, with 4 bases between. CDR3 DNA: TGTGCCAGCAGCCAAGGGCGTGGAAACACCATATATTTT. It translates to CASSQGRGNTIYF.

The table lists this clonotype with many counts. The chain links TRBV20-1 to TRBJ2-7; 7 bases match TRBD2. The germline CDR1 and CDR2 sequences are DFQATT and SNEGSKA (reference sequence). The CDR3 totals 15 residues. The trim removed 3 bases at V and 3 bases at J, leaving 11 bases unmatched. CDR3 protein: CSASRLPGGSYEQYF. CDR3 sequence (DNA): TGCAGTGCTAGCCGCCTCCCCGGGGGGAGCTACGAGCAGTACTTC.

This clonotype was seen a handful of times. A much larger clone differs from this one at a single base, so this may be a read error. J is TRBJ2-1 and V is TRBV7-6; D gene uncertain. The CDR3 totals 12 residues. Germline lookup yields CDR1 SGHVS and CDR2 FNYEAQ. The V and J ends lost 5 bases and 5 bases respectively, with 7 bases between them. In DNA form, the CDR3 reads TGTGCCAGCAGCGCACGAGACAATGAGCAGTTCTTC. Its protein product is CASSARDNEQFF.

This clonotype was seen repeatedly, ten times or more. CDR3 region: CSVGQGAGGELFF. In nucleotides, the CDR3 is TGCAGCGTTGGACAGGGGGCCGGCGGGGAGCTGTTTTTT. The genes are TRBV29-1 and TRBJ2-2, with 10 nucleotides matching TRBD1. There are 13 residues in the CDR3. Trimming took 4 bases from V and 7 from J; bases not matched to a gene: 3. Germline V gene lookup returns CDR1 SQVTM and CDR2 ANQGSEA.

Only a few counts were recorded for this clonotype. The chain links TRBV20-1 to TRBJ1-2; the D is unclear. CDR1 and CDR2 (germline): DFQATT, SNEGSKA (reference sequence). Trimming shortened V by 5 bases and J by 4 bases, and 11 bases separated the two germline ends. The CDR3 consists of 12 residues. In DNA form, the CDR3 reads TGCAGTGCTTTATACAGTTCCTATGGCTACACCTTC. Its translation: CSALYSSYGYTF.